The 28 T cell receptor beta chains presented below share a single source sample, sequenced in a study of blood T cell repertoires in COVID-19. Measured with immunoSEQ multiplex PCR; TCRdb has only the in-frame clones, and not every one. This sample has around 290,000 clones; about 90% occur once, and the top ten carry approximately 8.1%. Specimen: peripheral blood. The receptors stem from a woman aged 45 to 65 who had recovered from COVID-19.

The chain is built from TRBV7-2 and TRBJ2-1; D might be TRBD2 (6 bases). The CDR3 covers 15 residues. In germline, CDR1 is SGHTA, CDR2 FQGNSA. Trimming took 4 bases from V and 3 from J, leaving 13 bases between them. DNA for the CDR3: TGTGCCAGCAGCTCCCTTGGGGGGATCTACAATGAGCAGTTCTTC. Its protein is CASSSLGGIYNEQFF.

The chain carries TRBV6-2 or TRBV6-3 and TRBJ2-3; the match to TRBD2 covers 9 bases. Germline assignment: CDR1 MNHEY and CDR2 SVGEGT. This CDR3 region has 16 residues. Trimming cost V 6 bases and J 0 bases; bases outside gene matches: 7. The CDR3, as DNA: TGTGCCAGCAGCAAGGGACTAGCCGGGAGCACAGATACGCAGTATTTT. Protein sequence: CASSKGLAGSTDTQYF.

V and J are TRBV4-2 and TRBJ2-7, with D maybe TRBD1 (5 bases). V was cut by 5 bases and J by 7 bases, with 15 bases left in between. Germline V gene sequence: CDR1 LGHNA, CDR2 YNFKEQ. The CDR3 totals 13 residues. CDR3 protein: CASSDMNYREQYF. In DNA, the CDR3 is TGTGCCAGCAGCGACATGAACTACAGGGAGCAGTACTTC.

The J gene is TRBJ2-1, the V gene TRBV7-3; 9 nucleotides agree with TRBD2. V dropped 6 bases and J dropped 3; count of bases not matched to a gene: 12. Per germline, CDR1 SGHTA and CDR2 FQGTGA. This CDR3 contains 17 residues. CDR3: CASRPRAGTSRYNEQFF. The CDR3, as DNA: TGTGCCAGCAGGCCCCGAGCCGGGACTAGCCGCTACAATGAGCAGTTCTTC.

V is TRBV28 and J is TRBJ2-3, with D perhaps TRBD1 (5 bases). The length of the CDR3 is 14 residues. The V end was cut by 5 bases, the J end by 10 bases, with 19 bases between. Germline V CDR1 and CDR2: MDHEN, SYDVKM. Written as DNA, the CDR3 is TGTGCCAGCAGTCCCCGACAGTTTGGGCACTCGCAGTATTTT. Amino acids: CASSPRQFGHSQYF.

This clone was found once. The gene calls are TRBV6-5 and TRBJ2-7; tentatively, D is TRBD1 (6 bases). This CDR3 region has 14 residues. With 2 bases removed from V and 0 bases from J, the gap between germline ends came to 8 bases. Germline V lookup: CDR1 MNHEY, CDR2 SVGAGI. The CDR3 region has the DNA TGTGCCAGCAGTTACGAACAGGGCTCCTACGAGCAGTACTTC. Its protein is CASSYEQGSYEQYF.

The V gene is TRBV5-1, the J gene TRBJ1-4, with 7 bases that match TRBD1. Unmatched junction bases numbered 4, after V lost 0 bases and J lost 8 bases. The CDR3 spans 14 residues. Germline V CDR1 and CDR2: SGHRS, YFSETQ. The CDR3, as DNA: TGCGCCAGCAGCTTGGGACAGGGTGGGGAAAAACTGTTTTTT. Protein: CASSLGQGGEKLFF. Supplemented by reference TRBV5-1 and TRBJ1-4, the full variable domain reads KAGVTQTPRYLIKTRGQQVTLSCSPISGHRSVSWYQQTPGQGLQFLFEYFSETQRNKGNFPGRFSGRQFSNSRSEMNVSTLELGDSALYLCASSLGQGGEKLFFGSGTQLSVL.

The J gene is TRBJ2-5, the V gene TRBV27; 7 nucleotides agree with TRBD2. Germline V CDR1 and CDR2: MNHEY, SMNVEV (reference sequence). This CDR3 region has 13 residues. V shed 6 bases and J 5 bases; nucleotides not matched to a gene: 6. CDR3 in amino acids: CASSGLGGETQYF. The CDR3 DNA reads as TGTGCCAGCAGCGGGTTGGGAGGGGAGACCCAGTACTTC.

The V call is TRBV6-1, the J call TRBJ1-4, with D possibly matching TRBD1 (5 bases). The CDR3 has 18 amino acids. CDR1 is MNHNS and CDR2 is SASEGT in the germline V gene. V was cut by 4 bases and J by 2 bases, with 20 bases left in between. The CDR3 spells CASSVDGHEFDTNEKLFF. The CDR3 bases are TGTGCCAGCAGTGTGGACGGACATGAATTCGACACTAATGAAAAACTGTTTTTT.

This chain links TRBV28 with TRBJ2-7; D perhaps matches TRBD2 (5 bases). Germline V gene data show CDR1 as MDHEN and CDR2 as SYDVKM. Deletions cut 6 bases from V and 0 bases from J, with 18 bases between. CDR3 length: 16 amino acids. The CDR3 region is CASSSSGNPSSYEQYF. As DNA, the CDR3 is TGTGCCAGCAGCTCAAGCGGCAATCCGAGCTCCTACGAGCAGTACTTC.

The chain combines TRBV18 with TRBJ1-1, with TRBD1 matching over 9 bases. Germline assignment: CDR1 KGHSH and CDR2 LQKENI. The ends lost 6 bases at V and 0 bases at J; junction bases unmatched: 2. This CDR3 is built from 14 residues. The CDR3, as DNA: TGTGCCAGCTCTGGACAGGGGCTGAACACTGAAGCTTTCTTT. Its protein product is CASSGQGLNTEAFF.

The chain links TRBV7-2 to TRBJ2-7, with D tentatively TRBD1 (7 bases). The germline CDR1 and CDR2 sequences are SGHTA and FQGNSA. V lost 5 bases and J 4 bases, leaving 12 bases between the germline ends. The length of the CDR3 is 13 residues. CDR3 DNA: TGTGCCAGCAGCCGGGACAGCGGGTACGAGCAGTACTTC. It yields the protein CASSRDSGYEQYF.

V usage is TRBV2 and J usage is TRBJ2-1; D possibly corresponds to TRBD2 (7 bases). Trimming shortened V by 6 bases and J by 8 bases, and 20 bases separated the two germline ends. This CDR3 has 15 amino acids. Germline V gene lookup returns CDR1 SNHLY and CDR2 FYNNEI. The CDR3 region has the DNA TGTGCCAGCAGAATATCCCGAACGGGGGGCCATGAGCAGTTCTTC. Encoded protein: CASRISRTGGHEQFF.

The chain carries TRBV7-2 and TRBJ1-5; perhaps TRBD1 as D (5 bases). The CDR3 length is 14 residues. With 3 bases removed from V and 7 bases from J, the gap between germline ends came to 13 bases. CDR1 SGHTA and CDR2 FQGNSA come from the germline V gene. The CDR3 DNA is TGTGCCAGCAGCTTCGGGGGGGTCGGGCAGCCCCAGCATTTT. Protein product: CASSFGGVGQPQHF.

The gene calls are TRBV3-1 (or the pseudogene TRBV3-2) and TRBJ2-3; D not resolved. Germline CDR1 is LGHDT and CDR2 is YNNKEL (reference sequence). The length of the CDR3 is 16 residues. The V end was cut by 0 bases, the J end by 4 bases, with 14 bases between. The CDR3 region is CASSQDVALPADTQYF. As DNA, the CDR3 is TGTGCCAGCAGCCAAGATGTGGCCCTCCCCGCAGATACGCAGTATTTT.

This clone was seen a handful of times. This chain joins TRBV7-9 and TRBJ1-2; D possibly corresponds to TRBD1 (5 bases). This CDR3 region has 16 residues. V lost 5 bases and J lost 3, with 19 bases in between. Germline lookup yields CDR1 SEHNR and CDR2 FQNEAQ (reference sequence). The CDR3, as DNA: TGTGCCAGCAGCCTCACGATAGGGGACTTTGACTATGGCTACACCTTC. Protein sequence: CASSLTIGDFDYGYTF.

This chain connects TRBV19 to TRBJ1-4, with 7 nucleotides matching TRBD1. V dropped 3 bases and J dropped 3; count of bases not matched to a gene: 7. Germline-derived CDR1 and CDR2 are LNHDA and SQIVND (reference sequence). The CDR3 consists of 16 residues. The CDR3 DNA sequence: TGTGCCAGTAGTATCTACAGGGGAACACCTAATGAAAAACTGTTTTTT. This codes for CASSIYRGTPNEKLFF. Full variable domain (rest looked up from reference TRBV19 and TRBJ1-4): DGGITQSPKYLFRKEGQNVTLSCEQNLNHDAMYWYRQDPGQGLRLIYYSQIVNDFQKGDIAEGYSVSREKKESFPLTVTSAQKNPTAFYLCASSIYRGTPNEKLFFGSGTQLSVL.

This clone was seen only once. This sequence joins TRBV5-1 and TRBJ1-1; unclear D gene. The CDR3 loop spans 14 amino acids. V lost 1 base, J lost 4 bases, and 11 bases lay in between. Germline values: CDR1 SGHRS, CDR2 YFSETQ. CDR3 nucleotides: TGCGCCAGCAGCTTGACATTTGCGGGCACTGAAGCTTTCTTT. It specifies CASSLTFAGTEAFF.

This chain's CDR3 is CASGGQGAFPLHF. The DNA for the CDR3 is TGTGCCAGCGGAGGACAGGGGGCTTTTCCCCTCCACTTT. V usage is TRBV6-5 and J usage is TRBJ1-6; TRBD1 matches at 11 bases. Per germline, CDR1 MNHEY and CDR2 SVGAGI. The CDR3 is made up of 13 amino acids. With 8 bases clipped from V and 13 bases from J, the junction kept 7 bases outside the gene matches.

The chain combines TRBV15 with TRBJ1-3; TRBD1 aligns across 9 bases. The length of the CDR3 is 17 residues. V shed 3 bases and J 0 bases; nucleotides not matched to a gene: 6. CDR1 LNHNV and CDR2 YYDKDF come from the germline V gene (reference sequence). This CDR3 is CATSSRTGASSGNTIYF. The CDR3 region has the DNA TGTGCCACCAGCAGCCGGACAGGGGCAAGCTCTGGAAACACCATATATTTT.

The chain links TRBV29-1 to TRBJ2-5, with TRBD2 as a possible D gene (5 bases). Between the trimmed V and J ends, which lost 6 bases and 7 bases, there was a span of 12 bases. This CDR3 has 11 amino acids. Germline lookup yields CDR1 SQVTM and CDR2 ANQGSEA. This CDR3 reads CSVYRDVTQYF. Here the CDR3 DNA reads TGCAGCGTGTACCGGGATGTGACCCAGTACTTC.

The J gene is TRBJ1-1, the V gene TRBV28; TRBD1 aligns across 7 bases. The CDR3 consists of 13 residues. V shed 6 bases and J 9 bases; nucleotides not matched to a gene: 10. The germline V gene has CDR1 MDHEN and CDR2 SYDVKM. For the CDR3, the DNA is TGTGCCAGCAGCCAGACAGGGTTTCGCAAAGCTTTCTTT. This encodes CASSQTGFRKAFF.

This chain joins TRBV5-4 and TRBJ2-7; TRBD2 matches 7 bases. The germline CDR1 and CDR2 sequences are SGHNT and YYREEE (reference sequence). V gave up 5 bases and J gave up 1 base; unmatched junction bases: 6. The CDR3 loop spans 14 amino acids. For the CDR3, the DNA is TGTGCCAGCAGTGTTAGGGAGGGGTCCTACGAGCAGTACTTC. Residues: CASSVREGSYEQYF.

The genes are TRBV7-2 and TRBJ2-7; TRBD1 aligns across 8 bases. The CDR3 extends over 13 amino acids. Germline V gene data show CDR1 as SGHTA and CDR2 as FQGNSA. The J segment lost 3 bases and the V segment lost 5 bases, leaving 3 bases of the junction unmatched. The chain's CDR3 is CASSRDRGYEQYF. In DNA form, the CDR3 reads TGTGCCAGCAGCCGAGACAGGGGCTACGAGCAGTACTTC.

CDR3 sequence: CAWSATRQGSSGYTF. The CDR3 bases are TGTGCCTGGAGTGCCACCCGGCAGGGATCGAGTGGCTACACCTTC. J is TRBJ1-2 and V is TRBV30; D might be TRBD1 (5 bases). The germline V and J ends were trimmed by 1 base and 7 bases, with 19 bases remaining between them. Germline V CDR1 and CDR2: GTSNPN, SVGIG (reference sequence). CDR3 size: 15 residues.

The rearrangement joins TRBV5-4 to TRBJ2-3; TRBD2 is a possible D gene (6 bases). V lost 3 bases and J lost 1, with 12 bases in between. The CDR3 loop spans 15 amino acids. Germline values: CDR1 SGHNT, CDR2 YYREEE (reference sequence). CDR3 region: CASSSRERGTDTQYF. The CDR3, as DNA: TGTGCCAGCAGCTCCAGGGAGCGGGGCACAGATACGCAGTATTTT.

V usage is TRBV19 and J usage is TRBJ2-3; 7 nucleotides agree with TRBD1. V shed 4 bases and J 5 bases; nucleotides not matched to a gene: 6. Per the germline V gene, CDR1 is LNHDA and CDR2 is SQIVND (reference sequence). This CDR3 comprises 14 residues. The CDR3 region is CASSTTGKGDTQYF. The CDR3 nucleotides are TGTGCCAGTAGTACGACAGGGAAAGGAGATACGCAGTATTTT. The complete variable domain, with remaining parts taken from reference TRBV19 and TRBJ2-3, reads DGGITQSPKYLFRKEGQNVTLSCEQNLNHDAMYWYRQDPGQGLRLIYYSQIVNDFQKGDIAEGYSVSREKKESFPLTVTSAQKNPTAFYLCASSTTGKGDTQYFGPGTRLTVL.

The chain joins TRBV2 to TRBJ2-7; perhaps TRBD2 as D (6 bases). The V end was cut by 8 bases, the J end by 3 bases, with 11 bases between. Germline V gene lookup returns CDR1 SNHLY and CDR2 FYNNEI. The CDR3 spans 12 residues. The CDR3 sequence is CASAGPHYEQYF. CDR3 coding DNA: TGTGCCAGCGCGGGGCCCCACTACGAGCAGTACTTC.